The entry below gives a single TCR beta chain sequence along with its context. Its antigen is undetermined. The source of the sample is a study of cytomegalovirus exposure and HLA in healthy donors. The study, taken as a whole, reports: Cytomegalovirus-associated status was assigned to 150 to 200 TCR beta chains. Reported results showed that the classifier diagnosed cytomegalovirus status with high specificity and sensitivity.

Per the germline V gene, CDR1 is KGHSH and CDR2 is LQKENI. The CDR3 runs 15 residues. The V gene lost 6 bases and the J gene lost 0 bases, with 11 bases spanning the gap. Primers for the PCR totalled 60 Vbeta and 13 Jbeta. The protocol was immunoSEQ multiplex PCR, while the TCRdb copy is restricted to in-frame clones and leaves out a portion. Of 150,000 to 250,000 clones in the sample, about 80% were seen once. The specimen was PBMCs. The TCR sequence derives from a woman between 25 and 40 years old in good health and CMV-seropositive. The chain couples TRBV18 to TRBJ2-2; D is possibly TRBD1 (6 bases). CDR3 coding DNA: TGTGCCAGCTCCCCGGACAGCTCGAACACCGGGGAGCTGTTTTTT. This encodes CASSPDSSNTGELFF.